The 24 T cell receptor beta chains reported below all come from one sample, sequenced in a study of cytomegalovirus exposure and HLA in healthy donors. Measured with immunoSEQ multiplex PCR; TCRdb has only the in-frame clones, and not every one. The table lists nearly 200,000 clones, 80% to 90% of them singletons. Material for sequencing was PBMCs. The receptors originated from a woman in her twenties or thirties in good health and CMV-seropositive.

The V and J genes are TRBV5-1 and TRBJ1-4; 8 bases are shared with TRBD1. CDR3 length equals 15 residues. V lost 4 bases and J lost 7; bases outside the gene matches: 9. CDR1 and CDR2 (germline): SGHRS, YFSETQ. The CDR3 DNA sequence: TGCGCCAGCAGCCTCTTACAGGGGGAGAGTGAAAAACTGTTTTTT. Translating gives CASSLLQGESEKLFF.

The chain has TRBV4-2 and TRBJ2-3, with 11 nucleotides matching TRBD2. Germline values: CDR1 LGHNA, CDR2 YNFKEQ. The CDR3 length is 18 residues. Trimming removed 1 base from V and 2 bases from J; junction bases left unmatched: 8. The CDR3 coding sequence is TGTGCCAGCAGCCAAGGGGGCGGGACTAGCGGTCCCACAGATACGCAGTATTTT. Protein sequence: CASSQGGGTSGPTDTQYF.

The CDR3 region is CASSLGHSFADEQYF. CDR3 DNA sequence: TGTGCCAGCAGCCTGGGACACTCCTTCGCGGACGAGCAGTACTTC. The chain links TRBV6-6 to TRBJ2-7; a weak D match, TRBD1 (6 bases). V lost 6 bases to trimming and J lost 5 bases, with 20 bases between them. In germline, CDR1 is MNHNY, CDR2 SVGAGI (reference sequence). The length of the CDR3 is 15 residues.

The genes are TRBV18 and TRBJ2-7, with 7 bases aligning to TRBD1. The V gene's germline CDR1 is KGHSH and CDR2 LQKENI. After removal of 5 bases from V and 2 bases from J, the junction contained 6 bases not matched to a gene. The CDR3 consists of 14 residues. The CDR3 is CASSSRTGTYEQYF. The CDR3 bases are TGTGCCAGCTCATCCCGGACAGGTACCTACGAGCAGTACTTC.

The J gene is TRBJ1-1, the V gene TRBV7-9; D not resolved. The CDR3 runs 15 residues. V lost 5 bases and J 1 base, leaving 14 bases between the germline ends. CDR1 SEHNR and CDR2 FQNEAQ come from the germline V gene (reference sequence). The CDR3 sequence is CASSELPPANTEAFF. DNA for the CDR3: TGTGCCAGCAGCGAACTTCCGCCCGCGAACACTGAAGCTTTCTTT.

This clone was recorded a few times. V and J are TRBV6-1 and TRBJ2-1; no firm D call. Per the germline V gene, CDR1 is MNHNS and CDR2 is SASEGT. The CDR3 consists of 10 residues. V lost 3 bases to trimming and J lost 12 bases, with 6 bases between them. CDR3 bases: TGTGCCAGCAGTGAGCTAGGGCAGTTCTTC. Amino acid sequence: CASSELGQFF.

V and J are TRBV19 and TRBJ1-5; 8 nucleotides align to TRBD1. The germline V gene has CDR1 LNHDA and CDR2 SQIVND (reference sequence). The CDR3 runs 17 residues. Trimming removed 11 bases from V and 4 bases from J; junction bases left unmatched: 19. CDR3 coding DNA: TGTGCCTCAAGACCCGGGACAGGCGCAACTTTAAATCAGCCCCAGCATTTT. Its protein is CASRPGTGATLNQPQHF.

V gene TRBV11-2 combines with J gene TRBJ2-7, with TRBD1 matching 8 bases. V lost 7 bases, J lost 4 bases, and 9 bases stayed unmatched. The CDR3 contains 14 residues. Per germline, CDR1 SGHAT and CDR2 FQNNGV. The CDR3 is CASTPTTGAYEQYF. The CDR3 DNA is TGTGCCAGCACCCCCACGACAGGGGCTTACGAGCAGTACTTC. The full variable domain, its missing parts supplied by reference TRBV11-2 and TRBJ2-7, is EAGVAQSPRYKIIEKRQSVAFWCNPISGHATLYWYQQILGQGPKLLIQFQNNGVVDDSQLPKDRFSAERLKGVDSTLKIQPAKLEDSAVYLCASTPTTGAYEQYFGPGTRLTVT.

The CDR3, as DNA: TGTGCCAGTAGTATCCGACAGGGGAACTACGAGCAGTACTTC. As protein: CASSIRQGNYEQYF. V gene TRBV19 combines with J gene TRBJ2-7; 8 positions agree with TRBD1. V dropped 3 bases and J dropped 3; count of bases not matched to a gene: 4. Germline V gives CDR1 LNHDA, CDR2 SQIVND (reference sequence). CDR3 size: 14 residues.

J is TRBJ2-2 and V is TRBV28; no firm D call. Germline V gene sequence: CDR1 MDHEN, CDR2 SYDVKM. The length of the CDR3 is 11 residues. Trimming removed 6 bases from V and 6 bases from J, with 5 bases in between. The CDR3 loop is CASRTPGELFF. As DNA, the CDR3 is TGTGCCAGCAGGACACCCGGGGAGCTGTTTTTT.

This chain connects TRBV7-8 to TRBJ1-2; D perhaps matches TRBD1 (6 bases). The CDR3 spans 17 residues. Germline CDR1 and CDR2: SGHVS and FQNEAQ. Trimming cost V 3 bases and J 0 bases, with 17 bases left between them. The CDR3 here is CASSFLTGVDSNYGYTF. The DNA of the CDR3 is TGTGCCAGCAGCTTTTTGACAGGAGTAGATTCTAACTATGGCTACACCTTC.

This chain joins TRBV7-9 and TRBJ2-7; possibly TRBD2 for D (6 bases). Germline CDR1 is SEHNR and CDR2 is FQNEAQ (reference sequence). The CDR3 is 12 residues long. The CDR3 loop is CAEGRDSYEQYF. The CDR3 DNA sequence: TGTGCAGAAGGGCGGGACTCCTACGAGCAGTACTTC.

A few counts support this clone. The chain recombines TRBV7-2 with TRBJ1-2, with D possibly matching TRBD1 (6 bases). Germline V gene sequence: CDR1 SGHTA, CDR2 FQGNSA. CDR3 length: 15 residues. Trimming removed 1 base from V and 8 bases from J, with 17 bases in between. The CDR3 nucleotides are TGTGCCAGCAGCTTAGAGGTCCGGGGGGCGTACGGCTACACCTTC. It is translated as CASSLEVRGAYGYTF.

CDR3 sequence: CASSRDTDEQFF. The DNA of the CDR3 is TGTGCCAGCAGTAGGGACACTGATGAGCAGTTCTTC. This chain links TRBV6-6 with TRBJ2-1, with TRBD1 as a possible D gene (6 bases). Germline assignment: CDR1 MNHNY and CDR2 SVGAGI (reference sequence). V lost 5 bases to trimming and J lost 8 bases, with 10 bases between them. This CDR3 comprises 12 residues.

This clone showed up just once. This chain links TRBV30 with TRBJ2-7; the match to TRBD1 covers 8 bases. Germline CDR1 GTSNPN, CDR2 SVGIG (reference sequence). The CDR3 runs 13 residues. V lost 1 base and J lost 3; bases outside the gene matches: 2. The CDR3 here is CAWSADRGYEQYF. The CDR3 nucleotides are TGTGCCTGGAGTGCCGACAGGGGCTACGAGCAGTACTTC.

This chain joins TRBV27 and TRBJ2-6; tentative D call: TRBD1 (5 bases). The CDR3 is 18 amino acids. Germline V gene sequence: CDR1 MNHEY, CDR2 SMNVEV (reference sequence). V shed 4 bases and J shed 5 bases, with 21 bases lying between them. CDR3 bases: TGTGCCAGCAGTTCTGAAGTACAGGTTCCGAGACGGGCCAACGTCCTGACTTTC. Its translation: CASSSEVQVPRRANVLTF.

The sample holds one count of this clone. The rearrangement links TRBV5-6 to TRBJ2-5, with D perhaps matching TRBD2 (6 bases). This CDR3 comprises 13 residues. The V gene's germline CDR1 is SGHDT and CDR2 YYEEEE. V was pared by 4 bases and J by 4 bases, with 11 bases between. The CDR3 loop reads CASSVGLGETQYF. For the CDR3, the DNA is TGTGCCAGCAGCGTGGGACTTGGAGAGACCCAGTACTTC.

V is TRBV19 and J is TRBJ2-2; possible D gene TRBD2, 6 bases. The CDR3 has 13 amino acids. The germline V and J ends were trimmed by 6 bases and 5 bases, with 10 bases remaining between them. The germline gives CDR1 LNHDA, CDR2 SQIVND (reference sequence). CDR3 in amino acids: CASRREGTGELFF. Here the CDR3 DNA reads TGTGCCAGTAGGCGGGAAGGGACCGGGGAGCTGTTTTTT.

The J gene is TRBJ2-6, the V gene TRBV4-1, with D unresolved. CDR1 MGHRA and CDR2 YSYEKL come from the germline V gene. V was cut by 0 bases and J by 4 bases, with 7 bases left in between. The CDR3 covers 15 residues. CDR3: CASSQESAGANVLTF. DNA for the CDR3: TGCGCCAGCAGCCAAGAGAGTGCGGGGGCCAACGTCCTGACTTTC.

The chain uses TRBV7-6 and TRBJ2-2; 7 bases agree with TRBD1. The CDR3 is 16 residues long. V shed 5 bases, J shed 6 bases, and the junction held 12 bases outside the gene matches. Germline assignment: CDR1 SGHVS and CDR2 FNYEAQ. The CDR3 here is CASSRSNRGRSGELFF. Here the CDR3 DNA reads TGTGCCAGCAGCCGATCTAACAGGGGACGGTCCGGGGAGCTGTTTTTT.

This clone was counted between two and nine times. This chain links TRBV11-2 with TRBJ1-1, with D perhaps matching TRBD1 (6 bases). This CDR3 is 16 amino acids long. Germline V CDR1 and CDR2: SGHAT, FQNNGV. Trimming pared 1 base from V and 4 bases from J, leaving 16 bases between. CDR3 sequence: CASSLVSVGRGTEAFF. The DNA of the CDR3 is TGTGCCAGCAGCTTAGTTTCCGTCGGCAGGGGCACTGAAGCTTTCTTT. Combining the CDR3 with reference TRBV11-2 and TRBJ1-1 gives the whole variable domain EAGVAQSPRYKIIEKRQSVAFWCNPISGHATLYWYQQILGQGPKLLIQFQNNGVVDDSQLPKDRFSAERLKGVDSTLKIQPAKLEDSAVYLCASSLVSVGRGTEAFFGQGTRLTVV.

This chain links TRBV2 with TRBJ1-1, with 8 bases fitting TRBD1. V gave up 5 bases and J gave up 1 base; unmatched junction bases: 3. CDR1 and CDR2 (germline): SNHLY, FYNNEI. The CDR3 runs 14 residues. CDR3 nucleotides: TGTGCCAGCAGTCGACAGGGGACGAACACTGAAGCTTTCTTT. This translates into CASSRQGTNTEAFF.

This chain links TRBV6-6 with TRBJ1-5; 8 bases map to TRBD1. Trimming removed 7 bases from V and 7 bases from J; junction bases left unmatched: 15. This CDR3 has 16 residues. Germline V gene sequence: CDR1 MNHNY, CDR2 SVGAGI (reference sequence). As DNA, the CDR3 is TGTGCCAGCACCACACTGCCAGGACAGGGTACGCAGCCCCAGCATTTT. This gives the protein CASTTLPGQGTQPQHF.

The chain is built from TRBV5-1 and TRBJ1-2, with a possible D match to TRBD1 (5 bases). The CDR3 is 14 amino acids. The germline V gene has CDR1 SGHRS and CDR2 YFSETQ. With 0 bases removed from V and 3 bases from J, the gap between germline ends came to 9 bases. CDR3 loop: CASSLASRDYGYTF. CDR3 nucleotides: TGCGCCAGCAGCTTGGCGTCCAGGGACTATGGCTACACCTTC.